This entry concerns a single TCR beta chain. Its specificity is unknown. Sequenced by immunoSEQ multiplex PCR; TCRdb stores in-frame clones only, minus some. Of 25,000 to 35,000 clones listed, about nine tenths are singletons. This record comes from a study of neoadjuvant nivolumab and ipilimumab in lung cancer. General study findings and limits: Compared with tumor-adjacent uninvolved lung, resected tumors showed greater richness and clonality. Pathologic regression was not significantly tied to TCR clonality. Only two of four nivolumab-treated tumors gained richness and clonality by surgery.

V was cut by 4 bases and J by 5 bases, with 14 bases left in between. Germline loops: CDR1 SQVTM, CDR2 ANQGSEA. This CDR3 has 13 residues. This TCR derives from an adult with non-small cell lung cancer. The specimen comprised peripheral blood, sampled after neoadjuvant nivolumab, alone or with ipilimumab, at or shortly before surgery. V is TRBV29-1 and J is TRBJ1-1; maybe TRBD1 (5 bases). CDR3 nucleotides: TGCAGCGTTGGGGGAGGACAAATTACTGAAGCTTTCTTT. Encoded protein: CSVGGGQITEAFF.